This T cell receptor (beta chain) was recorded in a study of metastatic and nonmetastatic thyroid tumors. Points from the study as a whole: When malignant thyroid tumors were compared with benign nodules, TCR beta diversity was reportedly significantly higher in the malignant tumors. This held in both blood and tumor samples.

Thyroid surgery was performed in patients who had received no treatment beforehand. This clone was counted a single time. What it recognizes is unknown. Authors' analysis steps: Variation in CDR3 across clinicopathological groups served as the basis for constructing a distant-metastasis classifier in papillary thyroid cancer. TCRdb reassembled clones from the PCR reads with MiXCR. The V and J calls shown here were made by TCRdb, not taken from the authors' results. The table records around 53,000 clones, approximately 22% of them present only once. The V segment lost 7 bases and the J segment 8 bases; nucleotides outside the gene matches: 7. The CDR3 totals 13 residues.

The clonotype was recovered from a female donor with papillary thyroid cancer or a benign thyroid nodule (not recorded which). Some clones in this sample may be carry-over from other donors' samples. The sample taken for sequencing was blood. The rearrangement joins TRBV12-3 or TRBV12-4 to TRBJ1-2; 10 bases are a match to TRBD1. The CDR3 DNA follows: TGTGCCAGCACCTGGACAGGGGGAGGGGGCTACACCTTC. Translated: CASTWTGGGGYTF.